These T cell receptor beta chains were read from a single sample in a study of T cells after yellow fever vaccination. TCRdb re-called the 5' RACE reads through MiXCR, storing one row per CDR3 protein. The sample records 65,000 to 90,000 distinct CDR3 sequences, about an eighth being singletons. Sequencing used CD8+ T cells not binding an NS4B(214-222) dextramer, sorted from PBMCs, obtained roughly 20 days after the first yellow fever vaccination. The receptor source for this set is a man between 18 and 35 years old who received the YFV17D yellow fever vaccine. CDR3s include the opening cysteine and the closing phenylalanine or tryptophan. The D gene is left open where the match is weak. Not every row has a clone size; where given, it reads once, few, many or a size class.

TRBV6-2/TRBV6-3,TRBJ2-2,-,-,CAVGRGRNTGELFF,TGTGCCGTAGGACGGGGGCGGAACACCGGGGAGCTGTTTTTT
TRBV4-1,TRBJ2-4,-,few,CASSQAMRGDIQYF,TGCGCCAGCAGCCAAGCCATGCGGGGTGACATTCAGTACTTC
TRBV5-5,TRBJ2-1,-,-,CASSLENSGVFSYNEQFF,TGTGCCAGCAGCTTGGAAAACTCCGGGGTTTTCTCCTACAATGAGCAGTTCTTC
TRBV20-1,TRBJ2-1,-,-,CSARPRWIYEQFF,TGCAGTGCTAGACCTAGATGGATCTATGAGCAGTTCTTC
TRBV20-1,TRBJ1-2,-,few,CSARLPFGTNYGYTF,TGCAGTGCTAGACTCCCCTTTGGCACTAACTATGGCTACACCTTC
TRBV5-1,TRBJ1-1,TRBD1,-,CASSLGTGDPEAFF,TGCGCCAGCAGCCTCGGGACAGGGGATCCTGAAGCTTTCTTT
TRBV2,TRBJ2-7,-,few,CASWRAPQGGGYEQYF,TGTGCCAGTTGGAGGGCCCCACAAGGGGGAGGCTACGAGCAGTACTTC
TRBV25-1,TRBJ2-3,-,-,CASSEWVGATDTQYF,TGTGCCAGCAGTGAGTGGGTTGGAGCAACAGATACGCAGTATTTT
TRBV6-2/TRBV6-3,TRBJ2-1,-,-,CASSYGVNNEQFF,TGTGCCAGCAGTTACGGTGTTAATAATGAGCAGTTCTTC
TRBV27,TRBJ2-7,TRBD1,-,CASGTGTGGYEQYF,TGTGCCAGCGGAACCGGGACAGGGGGTTACGAGCAGTACTTC
TRBV19,TRBJ2-5,TRBD2,few,CASSPTSGGGETQYF,TGTGCCAGTAGTCCGACTAGCGGGGGAGGCGAGACCCAGTACTTC
TRBV11-3,TRBJ2-1,-,-,CASSSPPGTHNEQFF,TGTGCCAGCAGCTCACCACCCGGGACTCACAATGAGCAGTTCTTC
TRBV18,TRBJ1-1,-,-,CASARVNTEAFF,TGTGCCAGCGCCCGGGTGAACACTGAAGCTTTCTTT
TRBV5-1,TRBJ2-1,TRBD2,-,CASSLASGGRYNEQFF,TGCGCCAGCAGCTTGGCTAGCGGGGGTCGGTATAATGAGCAGTTCTTC
TRBV5-1,TRBJ1-1,-,few,CASSLENWAGDEAFF,TGCGCCAGCAGCTTGGAAAACTGGGCCGGGGATGAAGCTTTCTTT
TRBV4-1,TRBJ2-2,-,-,CASSQGRPATGELFF,TGCGCCAGCAGCCAAGGCCGACCAGCCACCGGGGAGCTGTTTTTT
TRBV4-1,TRBJ1-1,TRBD1,-,CASSQDPGTGNTEAFF,TGCGCCAGCAGCCAAGACCCCGGGACAGGGAACACTGAAGCTTTCTTT
TRBV15,TRBJ2-3,-,-,CATSRDFVDTQYF,TGTGCCACCAGCAGAGATTTCGTGGATACGCAGTATTTT
TRBV11-1,TRBJ2-7,TRBD1,-,CASSGGTGRVYEQYF,TGTGCCAGCAGCGGGGGGACAGGACGGGTCTACGAGCAGTACTTC
TRBV29-1,TRBJ2-5,-,medium-sized,CSVGRSQETQYF,TGCAGCGTTGGGAGGAGCCAAGAGACCCAGTACTTC
TRBV9,TRBJ2-3,-,-,CASSTGRRTSTDTQYF,TGTGCCAGCAGCACCGGCAGGCGAACTAGCACAGATACGCAGTATTTT
TRBV7-2,TRBJ2-5,TRBD2,few,CASSSPGGRGTQYF,TGTGCCAGCAGCTCCCCGGGGGGGCGGGGGACCCAGTACTTC
TRBV7-9,TRBJ2-3,-,-,CASSLASGGPLSDTQYF,TGTGCCAGCAGCTTAGCGTCGGGTGGGCCGTTATCAGATACGCAGTATTTT
TRBV30,TRBJ1-4,TRBD1,once,CAWSVGTGAGKLFF,TGTGCCTGGAGTGTCGGGACAGGGGCCGGAAAACTGTTTTTT
TRBV7-2,TRBJ1-1,-,many,CASSTRSAGEAFF,TGTGCCAGCAGCACCAGATCGGCGGGTGAAGCTTTCTTT
TRBV29-1,TRBJ1-2,TRBD1,-,CSSRTGDGYTF,TGCAGTTCTCGGACAGGGGATGGCTACACCTTC
TRBV4-1,TRBJ1-1,-,few,CASSRFGTEAFF,TGCGCCAGCAGCCGCTTCGGGACGGAAGCTTTCTTT
TRBV11-2,TRBJ2-5,TRBD2,-,CASSLTAGGWETQYF,TGTGCCAGCAGCTTAACAGCGGGGGGATGGGAGACCCAGTACTTC
TRBV4-2,TRBJ2-7,TRBD2,few,CASSQERSGGGYEQYF,TGTGCCAGCAGCCAAGAAAGGTCGGGCGGGGGCTACGAGCAGTACTTC
TRBV5-1,TRBJ2-2,TRBD2,few,CASSFFSGETGELFF,TGCGCCAGCAGCTTCTTTAGCGGGGAAACCGGGGAGCTGTTTTTT
TRBV27,TRBJ1-2,-,-,CASSSDAIPGGYTF,TGTGCCAGCAGTTCAGACGCCATCCCGGGTGGCTACACCTTC
TRBV6-2/TRBV6-3,TRBJ2-5,-,few,CASSPKTEDPPGTQYF,TGTGCCAGCAGTCCCAAGACAGAGGACCCGCCTGGGACCCAGTACTTC
TRBV18,TRBJ2-7,TRBD1,few,CASSPDRGPYEQYF,TGTGCCAGCTCACCTGACAGGGGCCCCTACGAGCAGTACTTC
TRBV6-5,TRBJ1-2,-,-,CASSYNPDLGGYTF,TGTGCCAGCAGTTACAATCCGGACCTGGGTGGCTACACCTTC
TRBV7-9,TRBJ2-1,TRBD2,few,CASTPPGGSYNEQFF,TGTGCCAGCACCCCCCCCGGGGGGAGCTACAATGAGCAGTTCTTC
TRBV4-3,TRBJ2-1,-,-,CASSQEGPSNEQFF,TGCGCCAGCAGCCAAGAGGGACCGTCCAATGAGCAGTTCTTC